This T cell receptor beta chain derives from a study of cytomegalovirus exposure and HLA in healthy donors. Whole-study findings and limits: A later analysis appeared to link common viral pathogens to several of the most significant clusters.

Germline V gene data show CDR1 as SNHLY and CDR2 as FYNNEI. The length of the CDR3 is 16 residues. Details on this clone: The target antigen is unknown.

The PCR had 60 Vbeta and 13 Jbeta primers. The table came from immunoSEQ multiplex PCR; TCRdb's copy has only in-frame clones and leaves some out. This repertoire includes some 76,000 clones. Sample: PBMCs. The receptor was derived from a man aged 40-49 years in good health and CMV-seronegative. The chain has TRBV2 and TRBJ2-3, with 10 bases identical to TRBD2. CDR3 sequence (DNA): TGTGCTGGAGGACTAGCGGCCCTAGCCAGCACAGATACGCAGTATTTT. Translating it yields CAGGLAALASTDTQYF. Filled out from reference TRBV2 and TRBJ2-3, the complete variable domain reads EPEVTQTPSHQVTQMGQEVILRCVPISNHLYFYWYRQILGQKVEFLVSFYNNEISEKSEIFDDQFSVERPDGSNFTLKIRSTKLEDSAMYFCAGGLAALASTDTQYFGPGTRLTVL.